This passage covers 31 T cell receptor beta chains from one sample sequenced in a study of blood T cell repertoires in COVID-19. Only in-frame clones appear in the TCRdb table, and some are missing; sequencing was by immunoSEQ multiplex PCR. Here the sample spans approximately 71,000 clones, about 90% being singletons. Material for sequencing was peripheral blood. Receptors were obtained from a human donor in a cohort sampled during active COVID-19.

The V call is TRBV6-1, the J call TRBJ2-1, with a possible D match to TRBD1 (6 bases). Germline V lookup: CDR1 MNHNS, CDR2 SASEGT. Trimming pared 2 bases from V and 8 bases from J, leaving 13 bases between. The CDR3 covers 14 residues. CDR3 nucleotides: TGTGCCAGCAGTGAACAACAGGGTTCCGATGAGCAGTTCTTC. It yields the protein CASSEQQGSDEQFF.

The chain links TRBV3-1 (or the pseudogene TRBV3-2) to TRBJ2-3; 8 bases line up with TRBD2. V lost 2 bases, J lost 3 bases, and 10 bases stayed unmatched. The CDR3 has 17 amino acids. The germline V gene has CDR1 LGHDT and CDR2 YNNKEL (reference sequence). The CDR3 nucleotides read TGTGCCAGCAGCCAACGGGGCGAGCGGGGGTGGACAGATACGCAGTATTTT. Its translation: CASSQRGERGWTDTQYF.

The chain links TRBV3-1 (or the pseudogene TRBV3-2) to TRBJ2-1; 11 bases fit TRBD2. The CDR3 contains 15 residues. Germline CDR1 reads LGHDT; CDR2 reads YNNKEL (reference sequence). Trimming at V came to 5 bases and at J to 7 bases, leaving 7 bases not matched to a gene. CDR3 in amino acids: CASSEPSGRLNEQFF. CDR3 bases: TGTGCCAGCAGCGAACCTAGCGGGAGGCTAAATGAGCAGTTCTTC.

The chain is built from TRBV29-1 and TRBJ2-3; D call uncertain. The CDR3 length is 11 residues. Trimming removed 4 bases at V and 6 bases at J, with 8 bases between. The germline CDR1 and CDR2 sequences are SQVTM and ANQGSEA. CDR3 bases: TGCAGCGTTGTAGCATTCGATACGCAGTATTTT. Translation gives CSVVAFDTQYF.

V gene TRBV6-2 or TRBV6-3 combines with J gene TRBJ2-1, with TRBD2 identical over 9 bases. Germline CDR1 is MNHEY and CDR2 is SVGEGT. CDR3 length: 16 amino acids. With 2 bases clipped from V and 10 bases from J, the junction kept 12 bases outside the gene matches. The CDR3: CASSYAAGGRRGEQFF. For the CDR3, the DNA is TGTGCCAGCAGTTACGCGGCGGGGGGGCGAAGAGGCGAGCAGTTCTTC.

V and J are TRBV9 and TRBJ2-1; 11 positions agree with TRBD2. Trimming at V came to 0 bases and at J to 3 bases, leaving 5 bases not matched to a gene. The CDR3 consists of 17 residues. From germline, CDR1 is SGDLS and CDR2 YYNGEE. In DNA form, the CDR3 reads TGTGCCAGCAGCGTAGGTCTAGCGGGAGGACGCTACAATGAGCAGTTCTTC. Translation gives CASSVGLAGGRYNEQFF. Full variable domain (missing parts from reference TRBV9 and TRBJ2-1): DSGVTQTPKHLITATGQRVTLRCSPRSGDLSVYWYQQSLDQGLQFLIQYYNGEERAKGNILERFSAQQFPDLHSELNLSSLELGDSALYFCASSVGLAGGRYNEQFFGPGTRLTVL.

This CDR3 is CASSTSTQTYEQYF. The CDR3 DNA reads TGTGCCAGCAGTACCTCGACACAGACCTACGAGCAGTACTTC. The rearrangement joins TRBV6-5 to TRBJ2-7; no definite D call. Deletions cut 5 bases from V and 2 bases from J, with 13 bases between. The CDR3 spans 14 residues. CDR1 and CDR2 (germline): MNHEY, SVGAGI.

The J gene is TRBJ1-2, the V gene TRBV14, with D unclear. Trimming removed 4 bases from V and 1 base from J, with 19 bases in between. Germline assignment: CDR1 SGHDN and CDR2 FVKESK. The CDR3 is 17 amino acids. The CDR3 nucleotides read TGTGCCAGCAGCCCAATTCTGGAATGGGCCGTTAACTATGGCTACACCTTC. Encoded protein: CASSPILEWAVNYGYTF.

The chain combines TRBV5-1 with TRBJ2-3, with TRBD2 matching over 8 bases. Germline V gene data show CDR1 as SGHRS and CDR2 as YFSETQ. Trimming removed 2 bases from V and 4 bases from J; junction bases left unmatched: 3. The CDR3 has 14 residues. In DNA, the CDR3 is TGCGCCAGCAGCTTTAGCGGGGTAGCAGATACGCAGTATTTT. Amino acids: CASSFSGVADTQYF.

The V call is TRBV18, the J call TRBJ1-2, with 9 nucleotides matching TRBD1. Looked up from germline, CDR1 is KGHSH and CDR2 is LQKENI. The CDR3 runs to 14 residues. V was pared by 4 bases and J by 6 bases, with 6 bases of the junction left unmatched. DNA of the CDR3: TGTGCCAGCTCACGACCGACAGGGGGGGATGGCTACACCTTC. It yields the protein CASSRPTGGDGYTF.

The rearrangement joins TRBV15 to TRBJ2-5; a weak D match, TRBD1 (6 bases). There are 12 residues in the CDR3. V was cut by 8 bases and J by 1 base, with 8 bases left in between. CDR1 is LNHNV and CDR2 is YYDKDF in the germline V gene (reference sequence). The DNA of the CDR3 is TGTGCCACCGCCAGGGGCCAAGAGACCCAGTACTTC. The encoded protein is CATARGQETQYF.

The chain combines TRBV10-1 with TRBJ2-2; perhaps TRBD1 as D (5 bases). Per the germline V gene, CDR1 is WNHNN and CDR2 is SYGVQD (reference sequence). The CDR3 runs to 12 residues. Trimming stripped 6 bases from V and 3 bases from J, with 5 bases between. The CDR3 here is CASSRDTGELFF. CDR3 nucleotides: TGCGCCAGCAGCAGGGACACCGGGGAGCTGTTTTTT.

This clone was seen a single time. V is TRBV24-1 and J is TRBJ2-2; maybe TRBD2 (6 bases). The CDR3 is made up of 14 amino acids. With 7 bases removed from V and 5 bases from J, the gap between germline ends came to 13 bases. Germline CDR1 reads KGHDR; CDR2 reads SFDVKD. CDR3 loop: CATSVSGETGELFF. Here the CDR3 DNA reads TGTGCCACCAGCGTTTCGGGGGAAACCGGGGAGCTGTTTTTT.

This chain links TRBV25-1 with TRBJ2-3, with 8 bases lining up with TRBD1. The CDR3 spans 16 residues. Germline CDR1 MGHDK, CDR2 SYGVNS. Trimming at V came to 2 bases and at J to 1 base, leaving 5 bases not matched to a gene. The CDR3 bases are TGTGCCAGCAGTGAACCCGGACAGGGAGGCACAGATACGCAGTATTTT. Its translation is CASSEPGQGGTDTQYF. Filled out from reference TRBV25-1 and TRBJ2-3, the complete variable domain reads EADIYQTPRYLVIGTGKKITLECSQTMGHDKMYWYQQDPGMELHLIHYSYGVNSTEKGDLSSESTVSRIRTEHFPLTLESARPSHTSQYLCASSEPGQGGTDTQYFGPGTRLTVL.

The chain is built from TRBV19 and TRBJ2-5; no firm D call. Trimming pared 9 bases from V and 5 bases from J, leaving 13 bases between. From germline, CDR1 is LNHDA and CDR2 SQIVND (reference sequence). This CDR3 comprises 12 residues. CDR3 in DNA: TGTGCCAGCCGCGGTATCGGGGAGACCCAGTACTTC. The encoded protein is CASRGIGETQYF.

The rearrangement uses TRBV6-6 and TRBJ1-1; 7 positions agree with TRBD1. The germline V gene has CDR1 MNHNY and CDR2 SVGAGI (reference sequence). V lost 8 bases and J lost 1; bases outside the gene matches: 10. CDR3 length equals 15 residues. The CDR3 reads CASSEDGQENTEAFF. CDR3 bases: TGTGCCAGCTCGGAAGACGGACAGGAGAACACTGAAGCTTTCTTT.

The J gene is TRBJ1-5, the V gene TRBV5-4; 8 bases map to TRBD1. Germline V gene sequence: CDR1 SGHNT, CDR2 YYREEE (reference sequence). With 3 bases clipped from V and 7 bases from J, the junction kept 6 bases outside the gene matches. The CDR3 contains 14 residues. The CDR3 spells CASSSGGVGQPQHF. The CDR3 coding sequence is TGTGCCAGCAGCTCAGGGGGCGTTGGACAGCCCCAGCATTTT.

The V and J genes are TRBV7-9 and TRBJ1-4, with unresolved D. V was shortened by 1 base and J by 0 bases, with 6 bases between the two germline ends. CDR1 and CDR2 from the germline V gene are SEHNR and FQNEAQ (reference sequence). This CDR3 region has 15 residues. The CDR3, as DNA: TGTGCCAGCAGCTTAGGGCAGTCAACTAATGAAAAACTGTTTTTT. It translates to CASSLGQSTNEKLFF.

The CDR3 loop is CASRIIGVLNEQFF. The CDR3 coding sequence is TGCGCCAGCAGGATTATCGGGGTGTTAAATGAGCAGTTCTTC. The V call is TRBV5-1, the J call TRBJ2-1; tentative D call: TRBD2 (5 bases). Germline lookup yields CDR1 SGHRS and CDR2 YFSETQ. This CDR3 contains 14 residues. Trimming shortened V by 5 bases and J by 7 bases, and 16 bases separated the two germline ends.

The chain couples TRBV5-6 to TRBJ2-7; D gene uncertain. Per the germline V gene, CDR1 is SGHDT and CDR2 is YYEEEE. The CDR3 is 15 amino acids. Trimming cost V 0 bases and J 5 bases, with 15 bases left between them. CDR3 bases: TGTGCCAGCAGCTTGGGGTTTGGCAAAGTGGACGAGCAGTACTTC. This gives the protein CASSLGFGKVDEQYF.

J is TRBJ2-7 and V is TRBV5-1; D call uncertain. V lost 4 bases to trimming and J lost 3 bases, with 11 bases between them. CDR3 length: 13 residues. In germline, CDR1 is SGHRS, CDR2 YFSETQ. The DNA for the CDR3 is TGCGCCAGCAGCGTGGGTGGCGGCTACGAGCAGTACTTC. Translated: CASSVGGGYEQYF.

The chain couples TRBV27 to TRBJ1-1, with 7 bases aligning to TRBD1. V was clipped by 5 bases and J by 7 bases; unmatched bases: 7. The germline V gene encodes CDR1 MNHEY and CDR2 SMNVEV (reference sequence). The CDR3 covers 13 residues. CDR3 sequence reads: CASSDRVNFEAFF. In DNA, the CDR3 is TGTGCCAGCAGTGACAGGGTTAACTTTGAAGCTTTCTTT.

The V call is TRBV11-2, the J call TRBJ2-2; weak D call: TRBD2 (6 bases). CDR3 length: 15 residues. Trimming removed 3 bases at V and 4 bases at J, with 12 bases between. Germline V CDR1 and CDR2: SGHAT, FQNNGV. CDR3 in amino acids: CASSFRGSGTGELFF. The CDR3 DNA follows: TGTGCCAGCAGCTTCCGGGGTAGCGGCACCGGGGAGCTGTTTTTT.

The CDR3 DNA follows: TGTGCCAGCAGCTCCTACTCCGGGACAGGGGGTGGAAACTATGGCTACACCTTC. Protein: CASSSYSGTGGGNYGYTF. The rearrangement joins TRBV7-9 to TRBJ1-2; 11 bases align to TRBD1. Unmatched junction bases numbered 12, after V lost 4 bases and J lost 2 bases. Germline CDR1 reads SEHNR; CDR2 reads FQNEAQ (reference sequence). The CDR3 is made up of 18 amino acids.

This rearrangement joins TRBV5-1 to TRBJ2-3; no firm D call. This CDR3 has 14 residues. Trimming pared 0 bases from V and 2 bases from J, leaving 7 bases between. Germline CDR1 and CDR2: SGHRS and YFSETQ. Written as DNA, the CDR3 is TGCGCCAGCAGCTTGGTCCTTTCCACAGATACGCAGTATTTT. Its protein product is CASSLVLSTDTQYF.

The rearrangement joins TRBV2 to TRBJ2-7; 7 bases are a match to TRBD2. Germline CDR1 is SNHLY and CDR2 is FYNNEI. There are 17 residues in the CDR3. V lost 6 bases and J lost 5; bases outside the gene matches: 19. CDR3 region: CASRDGAGPSPGDEQYF. CDR3 DNA: TGTGCCAGCAGAGACGGAGCGGGGCCCTCTCCTGGGGACGAGCAGTACTTC. Drawing the rest from reference TRBV2 and TRBJ2-7, the complete variable domain is EPEVTQTPSHQVTQMGQEVILRCVPISNHLYFYWYRQILGQKVEFLVSFYNNEISEKSEIFDDQFSVERPDGSNFTLKIRSTKLEDSAMYFCASRDGAGPSPGDEQYFGPGTRLTVT.

The chain is built from TRBV3-1 (or the pseudogene TRBV3-2) and TRBJ2-6; 7 nucleotides line up with TRBD1. This CDR3 is built from 18 residues. With 2 bases clipped from V and 0 bases from J, the junction kept 7 bases outside the gene matches. From germline, CDR1 is LGHDT and CDR2 YNNKEL (reference sequence). The CDR3, as DNA: TGTGCCAGCAGCCAACATCCGGGACAGAGCTCTGGGGCCAACGTCCTGACTTTC. It codes for CASSQHPGQSSGANVLTF.

The chain joins TRBV9 to TRBJ2-5; D is unclear. This CDR3 comprises 14 residues. The germline V gene encodes CDR1 SGDLS and CDR2 YYNGEE. Trimming took 3 bases from V and 5 from J, leaving 14 bases between them. The CDR3 protein is CASSAFTDSETQYF. Written as DNA, the CDR3 is TGTGCCAGCAGCGCCTTTACCGACTCGGAGACCCAGTACTTC.

As to this clone: At one of its ends the junction is not consistent with the germline gene, which may arise from a read error. The CDR3 loop reads CASSSQGVDAQYF. DNA for the CDR3: TGTGCCAGCAGCTCCCAAGGAGTAGATGCGCAGTATTTT. The V and J genes are TRBV5-4 and TRBJ2-3; the D is unclear. The CDR3 contains 13 residues. The V gene's germline CDR1 is SGHNT and CDR2 YYREEE (reference sequence).

The V call is TRBV5-1, the J call TRBJ2-3, with 7 bases that match TRBD1. There are 15 residues in the CDR3. With V trimmed by 4 bases and J by 3 bases, 8 bases remained unmatched. Per the germline V gene, CDR1 is SGHRS and CDR2 is YFSETQ. CDR3 sequence reads: CASSGGQTSTDTQYF. CDR3 nucleotide sequence: TGCGCCAGCAGCGGGGGACAGACAAGTACAGATACGCAGTATTTT.

This clone was seen a few times. This chain links TRBV7-2 with TRBJ2-3; 10 bases are a match to TRBD2. Germline V gene data show CDR1 as SGHTA and CDR2 as FQGNSA. Trimming removed 5 bases from V and 4 bases from J; junction bases left unmatched: 6. The CDR3 is 15 amino acids. The CDR3 protein is CASSLLAGAADTQYF. CDR3 sequence (DNA): TGTGCCAGCAGCCTGCTAGCGGGGGCGGCAGATACGCAGTATTTT. Full variable domain (rest looked up from reference TRBV7-2 and TRBJ2-3): GAGVSQSPSNKVTEKGKDVELRCDPISGHTALYWYRQSLGQGLEFLIYFQGNSAPDKSGLPSDRFSAERTGGSVSTLTIQRTQQEDSAVYLCASSLLAGAADTQYFGPGTRLTVL.